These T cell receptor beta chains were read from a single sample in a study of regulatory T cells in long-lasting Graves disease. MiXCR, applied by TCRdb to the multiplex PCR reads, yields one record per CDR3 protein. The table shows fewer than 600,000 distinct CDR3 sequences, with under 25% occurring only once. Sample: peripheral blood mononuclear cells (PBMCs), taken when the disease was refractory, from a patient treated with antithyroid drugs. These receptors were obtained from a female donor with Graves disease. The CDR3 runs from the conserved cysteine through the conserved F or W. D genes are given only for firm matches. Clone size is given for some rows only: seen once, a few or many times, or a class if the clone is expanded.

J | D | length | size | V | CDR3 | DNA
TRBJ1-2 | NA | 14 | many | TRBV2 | CASSELREFYGYTF | TGTGCCAGCAGTGAATTGCGGGAATTCTATGGCTACACCTTC
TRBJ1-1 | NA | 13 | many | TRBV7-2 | CASSLGGGPEAFF | TGTGCCAGCAGCCTAGGAGGAGGGCCTGAAGCTTTCTTT
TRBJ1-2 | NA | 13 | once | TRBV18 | CASSTGQSYGYTF | TGTGCCAGCTCGACCGGACAGAGTTATGGCTACACCTTC
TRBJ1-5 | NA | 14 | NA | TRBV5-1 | CASSLDGEIQPQHF | TGCGCCAGCAGCTTGGACGGGGAGATCCAGCCCCAGCATTTT
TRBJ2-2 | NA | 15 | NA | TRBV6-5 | CASSYAGGNTGELFF | TGTGCCAGCAGTTACGCCGGGGGCAACACCGGGGAGCTGTTTTTT
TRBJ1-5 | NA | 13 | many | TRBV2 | CASSDERFQPQHF | TGTGCCAGCAGTGACGAGAGGTTCCAGCCCCAGCATTTT
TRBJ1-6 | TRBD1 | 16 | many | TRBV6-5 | CASSFGQGLLGSPLHF | TGTGCCAGCAGTTTCGGACAGGGGTTATTGGGTTCACCCCTCCACTTT
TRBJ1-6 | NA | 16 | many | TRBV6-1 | CASKLEEEYITSPLHF | TGTGCCAGCAAACTAGAAGAGGAATATATAACTTCACCCCTCCACTTT
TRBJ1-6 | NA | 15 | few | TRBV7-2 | CASSPEGHRNSPLHF | TGTGCCAGCAGCCCCGAGGGGCACAGGAATTCACCCCTCCACTTT
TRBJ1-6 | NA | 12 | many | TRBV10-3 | CAIRGENSPLHF | TGTGCCATCAGGGGGGAAAATTCACCCCTCCACTTT
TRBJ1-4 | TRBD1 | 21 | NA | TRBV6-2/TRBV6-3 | CASSELIRPGQGEGTNEKLFF | TGTGCCAGCAGTGAACTTATCCGACCGGGACAGGGGGAAGGAACTAATGAAAAACTGTTTTTT
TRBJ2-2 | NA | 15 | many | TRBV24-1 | CATSDLGSQPGELFF | TGTGCCACCAGTGATTTAGGGTCCCAACCCGGGGAGCTGTTTTTT
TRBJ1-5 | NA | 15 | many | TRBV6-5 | CASSFTQGENQPQHF | TGTGCCAGCAGTTTCACACAGGGTGAGAATCAGCCCCAGCATTTT
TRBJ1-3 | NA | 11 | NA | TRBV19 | CASIQGNTIYF | TGTGCCAGTATCCAGGGAAACACCATATATTTT
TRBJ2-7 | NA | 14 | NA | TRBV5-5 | CASSSGSTPYEQYF | TGTGCCAGCAGCTCTGGCAGTACACCCTACGAGCAGTACTTC
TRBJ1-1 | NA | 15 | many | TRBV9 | CASSVSDSSNTEAFF | TGTGCCAGCAGCGTCTCGGACAGTTCGAACACTGAAGCTTTCTTT
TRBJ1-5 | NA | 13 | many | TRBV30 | CAWSVTVNQPQHF | TGTGCCTGGAGTGTTACAGTTAATCAGCCCCAGCATTTT